The rows below give T cell receptor beta chains drawn from one sample of a study of identical twins. Each CDR3 protein is one row after TCRdb ran MiXCR on the 5' RACE reads. The table lists about 240,000 distinct CDR3 sequences, about 11% of them singletons. The specimen was memory T cells sorted from blood. Source of these receptors: a man aged 50 to 60 in good health. Both conserved end residues are part of each CDR3. Each record gives: J gene, V gene, clone size, D gene, CDR3 length, CDR3 DNA, CDR3 protein. A D gene is named only where the DNA matches it firmly. Clone size is not always given. Where it is, it says once, few, many or a class for expanded clones.

TRBJ2-2 TRBV20-1 many - 12 TGCAGTGCTGAGGGGCGGACCGGGGAGCTGTTTTTT CSAEGRTGELFF
TRBJ2-1 TRBV7-2 few - 16 TGTGCCAGCAGCGCAGAGGGGGTAGGGTCCTACAATGAGCAGTTCTTC CASSAEGVGSYNEQFF
TRBJ2-3 TRBV21-1 many - 19 TGTGCCAGCAGCAACCTGGATCTGGGCGGGAGAAGGGGCACAGATACGCAGTATTTT CASSNLDLGGRRGTDTQYF
TRBJ1-6 TRBV20-1 - TRBD1 16 TGCAGTGCCCCCCCCGGGACAGCATTCTATAATTCACCCCTCCACTTT CSAPPGTAFYNSPLHF
TRBJ2-1 TRBV7-8 many TRBD1 14 TGTGCCAGCAGCTTAGATAGGGGGCGAAATGAGCAGTTCTTC CASSLDRGRNEQFF
TRBJ2-5 TRBV5-5 - TRBD2 17 TGTGCCAGCAGCCGCGGACTAGCGGGAGGCAAACAAGAGACCCAGTACTTC CASSRGLAGGKQETQYF
TRBJ2-1 TRBV12-3/TRBV12-4 - - 13 TGTGCCAGCAGTTTAGTCCGTTCGGATGAGCAGTTCTTC CASSLVRSDEQFF
TRBJ2-5 TRBV6-1 few - 15 TGTGCCAGCAGTGATTTTCTCGGGGGTGGGAAGACCCAGTACTTC CASSDFLGGGKTQYF
TRBJ2-7 TRBV5-5 many TRBD1 16 TGTGCCAGCAGCTTGGCTACAGGGGGCGCAGAGTACGAGCAGTACTTC CASSLATGGAEYEQYF
TRBJ2-1 TRBV24-1 - - 15 TGTGCCACCAGTGATTTGGTCGATGGCGGCAATGAGCAGTTCTTC CATSDLVDGGNEQFF
TRBJ1-5 TRBV24-1 many - 13 TGTGCCACCGGCCAAGATAGCAATCAGCCCCAGCATTTT CATGQDSNQPQHF
TRBJ2-3 TRBV7-7 many - 15 TGTGCCAGCAGCTTAGGGCTATCTAGCACAGATACGCAGTATTTT CASSLGLSSTDTQYF
TRBJ2-7 TRBV5-1 - TRBD2 17 TGCGCCAGCAAGTTAACAGGTGCTAGCGGGAGGGACGACGAGCAGTACTTC CASKLTGASGRDDEQYF